This T cell receptor beta chain was sequenced for a study of T cell repertoires in cytomegalovirus infection. Study-level background: From public TCR beta signatures came an indication of both CMV infection and matching HLA type.

Broader study findings: CMV-specific HLA-C-restricted TCR beta clonotypes dominated the ex vivo response. Cumulative frequency of public TCR beta families picked out carriers of CMV plus the relevant HLA.

As to this clonotype: The antigen is undetermined.

V gave up 4 bases and J gave up 0 bases, with 12 bases separating them. The CDR3 covers 16 residues. Germline V gives CDR1 MDHEN, CDR2 SYDVKM. TCRdb reanalysed the reads using MiXCR and keeps one entry per CDR3 protein. The sample lists around 740,000 distinct CDR3 sequences; less than 40% were seen once. Sequenced sample: PBMCs. The receptor was isolated from a human donor in good health (CMV status not recorded). Some clones in this sample may be carry-over from other donors' samples. This sequence joins TRBV28 and TRBJ1-4; D not certain. The CDR3 DNA is TGTGCCAGCAGTTGGGGAGACGGACCAACTAATGAAAAACTGTTTTTT. This gives the protein CASSWGDGPTNEKLFF.